This TCR beta chain was captured in a study of Ad26.COV2.S vaccination and SARS-CoV-2 variants. Trimming cost V 8 bases and J 7 bases; bases outside gene matches: 13. The V gene's germline CDR1 is MNHNY and CDR2 SVGAGI (reference sequence). This CDR3 is built from 16 residues. Stated treatment: approximately 18 received Ad26.COV2.S at low or high dose, single or two shots; 5 received placebo; per-sample allocation not given. The samples were gathered on day 63 after the first injection of vaccine or placebo. TCRdb's copy holds only in-frame clones and misses some; the assay was immunoSEQ multiplex PCR. The sample holds hundreds of thousands of clones, 80% to 90% seen once.

Here the sequenced sample was peripheral blood, taken in a trial of Ad26.COV2.S vaccine versus placebo. The rearrangement links TRBV6-6 to TRBJ2-1; 11 bases agree with TRBD2. The receptor was derived from a person between 18 and 60 years old who received the Ad26.COV2.S COVID-19 vaccine or a placebo. The CDR3 loop is CASVTSGIPAGNEQFF. The CDR3 region has the DNA TGTGCCAGCGTGACTAGCGGGATCCCCGCGGGGAATGAGCAGTTCTTC.